This T cell receptor (beta chain) was identified in a study of blood T cell repertoires in COVID-19. At the level of the study: The United States, Italy and Spain were the sources of the acute and convalescent COVID-19 samples. T cells, B-cell-depleted T cells, or PBMCs supplied cDNA or gDNA.

In the authors' methods: Nucleated cell number was recorded as an estimate derived from reference gene primer amplification. Sequencing used immunoSEQ multiplex PCR; TCRdb keeps in-frame clones, though not all of them. That table is the source of V, J and clone size, and D and trimming were worked out from the DNA. The table has approximately 160,000 clones, over 70% seen once. Per germline, CDR1 SGHRS and CDR2 YFSETQ. CDR3 length: 15 amino acids. Trimming at V came to 0 bases and at J to 3 bases, leaving 3 bases not matched to a gene. The sequence derives from a woman aged 60 to 75 with acute or convalescent COVID-19. Sequencing input: peripheral blood. This chain joins TRBV5-1 and TRBJ2-1; 7 nucleotides line up with TRBD1. CDR3 protein: CASSLVAGGYNEQFF. CDR3 DNA: TGCGCCAGCAGCTTGGTGGCAGGGGGCTACAATGAGCAGTTCTTC.